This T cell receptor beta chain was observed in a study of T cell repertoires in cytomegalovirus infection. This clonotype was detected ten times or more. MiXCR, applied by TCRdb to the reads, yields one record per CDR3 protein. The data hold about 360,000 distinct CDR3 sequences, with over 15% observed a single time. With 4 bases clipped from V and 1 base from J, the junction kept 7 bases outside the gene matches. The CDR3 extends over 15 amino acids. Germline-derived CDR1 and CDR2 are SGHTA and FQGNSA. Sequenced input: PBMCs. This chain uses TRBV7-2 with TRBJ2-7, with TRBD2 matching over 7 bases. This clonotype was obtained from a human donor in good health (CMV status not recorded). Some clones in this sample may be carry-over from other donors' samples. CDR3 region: CASSSYQRGSYEQYF. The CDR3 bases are TGTGCCAGCAGCTCCTACCAGCGGGGATCCTACGAGCAGTACTTC.